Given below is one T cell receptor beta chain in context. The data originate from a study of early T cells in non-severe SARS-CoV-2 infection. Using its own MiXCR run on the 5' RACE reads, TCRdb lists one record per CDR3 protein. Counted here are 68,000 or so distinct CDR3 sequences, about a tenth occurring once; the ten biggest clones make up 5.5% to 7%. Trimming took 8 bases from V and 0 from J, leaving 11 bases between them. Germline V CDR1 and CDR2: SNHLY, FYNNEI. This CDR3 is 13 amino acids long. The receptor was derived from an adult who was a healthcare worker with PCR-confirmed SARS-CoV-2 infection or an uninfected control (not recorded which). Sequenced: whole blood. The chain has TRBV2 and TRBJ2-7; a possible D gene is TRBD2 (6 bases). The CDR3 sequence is CASLRGSSYEQYF. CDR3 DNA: TGTGCCAGCTTGCGGGGTAGCTCCTACGAGCAGTACTTC.